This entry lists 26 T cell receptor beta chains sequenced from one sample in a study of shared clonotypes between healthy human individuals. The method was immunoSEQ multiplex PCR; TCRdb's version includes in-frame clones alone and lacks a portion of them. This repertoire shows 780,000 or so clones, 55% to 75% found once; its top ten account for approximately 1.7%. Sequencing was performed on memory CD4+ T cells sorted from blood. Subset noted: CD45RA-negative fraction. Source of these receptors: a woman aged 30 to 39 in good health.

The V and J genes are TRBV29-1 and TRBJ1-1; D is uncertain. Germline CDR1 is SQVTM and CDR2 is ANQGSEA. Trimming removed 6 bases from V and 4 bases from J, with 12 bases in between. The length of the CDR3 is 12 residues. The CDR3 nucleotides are TGCAGCGTGGTACCCCAGAGCACTGAAGCTTTCTTT. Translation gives CSVVPQSTEAFF. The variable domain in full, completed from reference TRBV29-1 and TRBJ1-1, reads SAVISQKPSRDICQRGTSLTIQCQVDSQVTMMFWYRQQPGQSLTLIATANQGSEATYESGFVIDKFPISRPNLTFSTLTVSNMSPEDSSIYLCSVVPQSTEAFFGQGTRLTVV.

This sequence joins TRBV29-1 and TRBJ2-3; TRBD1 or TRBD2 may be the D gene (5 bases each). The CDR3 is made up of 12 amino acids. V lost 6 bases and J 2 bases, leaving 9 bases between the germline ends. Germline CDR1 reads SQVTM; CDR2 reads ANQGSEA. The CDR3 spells CSVRGNTDTQYF. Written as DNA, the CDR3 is TGCAGCGTGAGGGGTAACACAGATACGCAGTATTTT.

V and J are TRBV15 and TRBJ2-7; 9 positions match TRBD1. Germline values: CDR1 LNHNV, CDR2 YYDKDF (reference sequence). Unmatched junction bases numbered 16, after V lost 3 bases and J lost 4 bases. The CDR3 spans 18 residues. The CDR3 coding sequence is TGTGCCACCAGCAGCCCCACCGGGACAGGGCAAAGGTTTTACGAGCAGTACTTC. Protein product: CATSSPTGTGQRFYEQYF.

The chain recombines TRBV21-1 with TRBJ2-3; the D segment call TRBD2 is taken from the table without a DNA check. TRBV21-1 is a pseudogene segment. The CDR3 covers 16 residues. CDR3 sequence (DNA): TGTGCCAGCAGGCCGAGGGGAGGGGCTAGCACAGATACGCAGTATTTT. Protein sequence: CASRPRGGASTDTQYF.

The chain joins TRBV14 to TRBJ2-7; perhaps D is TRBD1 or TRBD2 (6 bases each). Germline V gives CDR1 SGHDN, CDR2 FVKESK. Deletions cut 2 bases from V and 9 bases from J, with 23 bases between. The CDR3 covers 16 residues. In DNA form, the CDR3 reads TGTGCCAGCAGCCAAATGTCCGTGGCCGGGGGCTTTGGGCAGTACTTC. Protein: CASSQMSVAGGFGQYF.

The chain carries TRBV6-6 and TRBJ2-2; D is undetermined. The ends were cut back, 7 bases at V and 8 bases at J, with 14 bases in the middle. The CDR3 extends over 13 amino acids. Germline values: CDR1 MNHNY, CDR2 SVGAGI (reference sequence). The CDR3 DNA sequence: TGTGCCAGCACCTATAGCTTCCAAGGGGAGCTGTTTTTT. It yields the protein CASTYSFQGELFF.

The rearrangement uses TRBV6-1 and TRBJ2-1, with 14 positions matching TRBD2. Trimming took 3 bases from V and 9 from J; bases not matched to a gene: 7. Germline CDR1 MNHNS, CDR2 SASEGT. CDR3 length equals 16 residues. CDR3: CASSERTSGRNSEQFF. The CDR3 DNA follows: TGTGCCAGCAGTGAGAGGACTAGCGGGAGGAACAGTGAGCAGTTCTTC.

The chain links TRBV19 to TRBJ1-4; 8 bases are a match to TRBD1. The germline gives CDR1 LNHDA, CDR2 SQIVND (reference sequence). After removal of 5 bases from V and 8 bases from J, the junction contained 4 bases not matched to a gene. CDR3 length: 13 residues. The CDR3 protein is CASSLQGGEKLFF. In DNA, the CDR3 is TGTGCCAGTAGTCTACAGGGGGGGGAAAAACTGTTTTTT.

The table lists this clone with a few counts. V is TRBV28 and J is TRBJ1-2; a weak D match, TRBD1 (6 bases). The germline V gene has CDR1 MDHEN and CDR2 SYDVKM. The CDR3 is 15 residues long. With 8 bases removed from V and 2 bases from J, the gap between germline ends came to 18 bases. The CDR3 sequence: CASHEQGGWNYGYTF. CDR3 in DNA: TGTGCCAGCCACGAACAGGGTGGATGGAACTATGGCTACACCTTC.

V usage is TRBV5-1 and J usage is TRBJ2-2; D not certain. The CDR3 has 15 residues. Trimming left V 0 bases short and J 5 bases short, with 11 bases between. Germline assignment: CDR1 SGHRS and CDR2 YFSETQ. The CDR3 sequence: CASSLAGDSTGELFF. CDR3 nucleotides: TGCGCCAGCAGCTTGGCTGGGGATTCGACCGGGGAGCTGTTTTTT.

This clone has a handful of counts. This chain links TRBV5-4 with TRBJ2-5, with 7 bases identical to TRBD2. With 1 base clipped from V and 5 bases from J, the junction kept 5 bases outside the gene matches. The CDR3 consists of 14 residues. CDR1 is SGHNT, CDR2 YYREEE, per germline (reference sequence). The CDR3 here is CASSLWGGTETQYF. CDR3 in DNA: TGTGCCAGCAGCTTGTGGGGGGGAACTGAGACCCAGTACTTC.

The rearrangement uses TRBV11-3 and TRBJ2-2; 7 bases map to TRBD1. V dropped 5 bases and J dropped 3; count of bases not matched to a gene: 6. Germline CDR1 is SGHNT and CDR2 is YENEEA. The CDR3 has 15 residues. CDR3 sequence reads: CASSRTGRDTGELFF. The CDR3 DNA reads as TGTGCCAGCAGCAGGACAGGAAGGGACACCGGGGAGCTGTTTTTT. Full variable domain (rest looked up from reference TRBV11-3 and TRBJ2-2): EAGVVQSPRYKIIEKKQPVAFWCNPISGHNTLYWYLQNLGQGPELLIRYENEEAVDDSQLPKDRFSAERLKGVDSTLKIQPAELGDSAVYLCASSRTGRDTGELFFGEGSRLTVL.

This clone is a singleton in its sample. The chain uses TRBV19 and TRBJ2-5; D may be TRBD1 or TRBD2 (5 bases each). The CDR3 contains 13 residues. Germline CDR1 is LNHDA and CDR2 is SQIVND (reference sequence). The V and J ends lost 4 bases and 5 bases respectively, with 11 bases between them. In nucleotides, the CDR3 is TGTGCCAGTAGTACCCGGGGCCGGGAGACCCAGTACTTC. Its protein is CASSTRGRETQYF. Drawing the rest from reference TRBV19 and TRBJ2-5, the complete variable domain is DGGITQSPKYLFRKEGQNVTLSCEQNLNHDAMYWYRQDPGQGLRLIYYSQIVNDFQKGDIAEGYSVSREKKESFPLTVTSAQKNPTAFYLCASSTRGRETQYFGPGTRLLVL.

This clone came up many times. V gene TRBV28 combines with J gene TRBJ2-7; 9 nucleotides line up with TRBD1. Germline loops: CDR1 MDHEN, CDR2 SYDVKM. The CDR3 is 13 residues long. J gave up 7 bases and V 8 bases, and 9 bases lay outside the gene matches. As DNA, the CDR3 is TGTGCCAGCCTAACAGGGGGCCCACCTGAGCAGTACTTC. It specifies CASLTGGPPEQYF.

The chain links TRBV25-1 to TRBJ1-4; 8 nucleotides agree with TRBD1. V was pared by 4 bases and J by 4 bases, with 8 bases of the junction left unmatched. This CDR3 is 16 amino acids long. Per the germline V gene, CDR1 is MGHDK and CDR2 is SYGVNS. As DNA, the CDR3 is TGTGCCAGCAGTGGACTTACAGGGGGAAGTAATGAAAAACTGTTTTTT. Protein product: CASSGLTGGSNEKLFF.

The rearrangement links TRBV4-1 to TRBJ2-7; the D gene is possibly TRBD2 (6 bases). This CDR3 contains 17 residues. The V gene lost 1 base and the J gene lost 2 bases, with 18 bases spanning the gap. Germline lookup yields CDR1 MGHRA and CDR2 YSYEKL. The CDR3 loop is CASSQATRERLAYEQYF. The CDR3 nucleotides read TGCGCCAGCAGCCAAGCCACCCGGGAGCGTCTTGCCTACGAGCAGTACTTC.

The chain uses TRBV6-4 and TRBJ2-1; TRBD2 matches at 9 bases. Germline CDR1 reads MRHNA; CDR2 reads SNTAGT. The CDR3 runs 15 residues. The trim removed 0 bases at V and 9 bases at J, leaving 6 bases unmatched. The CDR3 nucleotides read TGTGCCAGCAGTGACTCCGCTAGCGGGACTTCTGAGCAGTTCTTC. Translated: CASSDSASGTSEQFF.

CDR3: CASSLIGAGIPLNYGYTF. The CDR3 DNA reads as TGTGCCAGCAGCTTAATAGGAGCCGGGATCCCTCTTAACTATGGCTACACCTTC. The chain recombines TRBV7-3 with TRBJ1-2; D not certain. V lost 1 base, J lost 1 base, and 19 bases lay in between. Germline V CDR1 and CDR2: SGHTA, FQGTGA. The CDR3 loop spans 18 amino acids.

CDR3 nucleotides: TGTGCCAGCAGCAGTAGGACAGGGGTCTCCTACGAGCAGTACTTC. Translating gives CASSSRTGVSYEQYF. V usage is TRBV6-5 and J usage is TRBJ2-7, with TRBD1 matching 9 bases. The CDR3 length is 15 residues. The ends lost 6 bases at V and 0 bases at J; junction bases unmatched: 6. In germline, CDR1 is MNHEY, CDR2 SVGAGI.

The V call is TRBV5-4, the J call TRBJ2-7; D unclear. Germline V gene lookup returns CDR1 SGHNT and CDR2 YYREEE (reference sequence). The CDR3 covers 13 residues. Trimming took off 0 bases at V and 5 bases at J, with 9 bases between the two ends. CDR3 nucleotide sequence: TGTGCCAGCAGCTTGGCCCTGGGTAACGAGCAGTACTTC. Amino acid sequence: CASSLALGNEQYF.

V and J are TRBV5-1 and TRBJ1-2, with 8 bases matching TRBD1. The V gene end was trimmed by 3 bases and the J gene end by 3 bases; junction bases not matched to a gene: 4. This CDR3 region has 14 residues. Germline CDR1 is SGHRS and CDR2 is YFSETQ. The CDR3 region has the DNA TGCGCCAGCAGCTATGACAGGGGCGACTATGGCTACACCTTC. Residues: CASSYDRGDYGYTF.

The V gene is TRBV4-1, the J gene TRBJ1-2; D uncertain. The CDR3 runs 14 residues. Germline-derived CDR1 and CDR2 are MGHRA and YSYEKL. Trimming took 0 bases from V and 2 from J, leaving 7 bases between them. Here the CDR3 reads CASSQDAGNYGYTF. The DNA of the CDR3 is TGCGCCAGCAGCCAAGATGCAGGAAACTATGGCTACACCTTC.

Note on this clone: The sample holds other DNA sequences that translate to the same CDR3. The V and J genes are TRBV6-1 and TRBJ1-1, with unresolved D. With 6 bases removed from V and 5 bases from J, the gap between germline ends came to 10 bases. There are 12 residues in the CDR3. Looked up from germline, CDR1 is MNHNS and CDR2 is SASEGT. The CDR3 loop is CASRKGETEAFF. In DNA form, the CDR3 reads TGTGCCAGCAGAAAGGGAGAGACTGAAGCTTTCTTT.

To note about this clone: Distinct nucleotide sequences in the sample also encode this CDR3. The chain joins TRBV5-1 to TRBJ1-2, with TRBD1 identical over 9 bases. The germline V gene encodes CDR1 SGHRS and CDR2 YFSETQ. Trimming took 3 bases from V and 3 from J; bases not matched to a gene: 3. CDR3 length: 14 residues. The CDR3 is CASSSTGGDYGYTF. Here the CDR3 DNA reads TGCGCCAGCAGCTCTACAGGGGGCGACTATGGCTACACCTTC.

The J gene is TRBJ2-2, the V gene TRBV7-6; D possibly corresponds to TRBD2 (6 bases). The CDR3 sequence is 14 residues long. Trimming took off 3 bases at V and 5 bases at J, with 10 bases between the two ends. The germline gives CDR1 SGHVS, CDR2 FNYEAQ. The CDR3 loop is CASSLWRGTGELFF. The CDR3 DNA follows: TGTGCCAGCAGCTTGTGGAGGGGAACCGGGGAGCTGTTTTTT.

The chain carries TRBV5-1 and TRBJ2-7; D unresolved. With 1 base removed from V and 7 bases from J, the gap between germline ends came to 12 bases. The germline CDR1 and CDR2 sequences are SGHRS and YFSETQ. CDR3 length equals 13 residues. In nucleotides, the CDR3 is TGCGCCAGCAGCTTGAAAGGGTCCGGGGAGCAGTACTTC. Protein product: CASSLKGSGEQYF.